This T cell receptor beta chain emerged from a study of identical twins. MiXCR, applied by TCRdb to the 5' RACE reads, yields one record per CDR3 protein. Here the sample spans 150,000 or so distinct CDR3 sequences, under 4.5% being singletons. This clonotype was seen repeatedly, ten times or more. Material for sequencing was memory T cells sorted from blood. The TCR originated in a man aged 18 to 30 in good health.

The DNA for the CDR3 is TGTGCCAGCAGCCGGGACAGGGGTGCAACTAATGAAAAACTGTTTTTT. Translation: CASSRDRGATNEKLFF. J is TRBJ1-4 and V is TRBV7-6, with 10 nucleotides matching TRBD1. V lost 5 bases to trimming and J lost 0 bases; unmatched junction nucleotides: 3. This CDR3 contains 16 residues. Germline lookup yields CDR1 SGHVS and CDR2 FNYEAQ. The variable domain in full, completed from reference TRBV7-6 and TRBJ1-4, reads GAGVSQSPRYKVTKRGQDVALRCDPISGHVSLYWYRQALGQGPEFLTYFNYEAQQDKSGLPNDRFSAERPEGSISTLTIQRTEQRDSAMYRCASSRDRGATNEKLFFGSGTQLSVL.